The text below deals with one T cell receptor beta chain. In TCRdb, the reads were re-called with MiXCR into one record per CDR3 protein. Of about 140,000 distinct CDR3 sequences in the sample, 5% to 6.5% are singletons; the top ten hold roughly 18%. The entry originates in a study of T cell repertoires in cytomegalovirus infection. J lost 6 bases, V lost 6 bases, and 14 bases had no gene match. The CDR3 sequence is 16 residues long. Germline assignment: CDR1 MDHEN and CDR2 SYDVKM. The material sequenced was PBMCs. This receptor was identified in a human donor in good health (CMV status not recorded). Some clones in this sample may be carry-over from other donors' samples. The chain links TRBV28 to TRBJ1-2; TRBD1 matches at 9 bases. The CDR3 DNA reads as TGTGCCAGCAGCCTCTACAGGGGGCGCGGGGGTGATGGCTACACCTTC. This translates into CASSLYRGRGGDGYTF.